Listed below are T cell receptor beta chains from one sample, sequenced in a study of OX40 agonist ivuxolimab in advanced cancers. The data were produced by immunoSEQ multiplex PCR, yet TCRdb's version contains in-frame clones alone and is incomplete. The sample records about 25,000 clones, 80% to 90% being singletons. The source was CD4+ or CD8+ T cells sorted from blood, collected in a trial of the OX40 agonist ivuxolimab. The receptor source for this set is an adult with an advanced solid tumor such as melanoma, head and neck, liver or kidney cancer. Both conserved end residues are part of each CDR3. The order of the fields is CDR3 length, V gene, clone size, J gene, D gene, CDR3 DNA, CDR3 protein. The D gene is left open where the match is weak. Where a row states a size, it is once, few, many or the class of an expanded clone; other rows omit it.

>13|TRBV27|NA|TRBJ2-5|NA
TGTGCCAGCAGTTGGACAGAACAAGAGACCCAGTACTTC
CASSWTEQETQYF
>15|TRBV6-5|NA|TRBJ2-2|TRBD2
TGTGCCAGCAGTTTTAGCGGGAGTAGCACCGGGGAGCTGTTTTTT
CASSFSGSSTGELFF
>14|TRBV7-2|NA|TRBJ2-2|TRBD1
TGTGCCAGCAGCCGGGACAGGGGTGGCCGGGAGCTGTTTTTT
CASSRDRGGRELFF
>14|TRBV27|NA|TRBJ1-1|NA
TGTGCCAGCAGTTTAACAGGGTGGAACACTGAAGCTTTCTTT
CASSLTGWNTEAFF
>16|TRBV4-1|NA|TRBJ2-5|NA
TGCGCCAGCAGCCAAGGTTTGGGACCCGAGACGGAGACCCAGTACTTC
CASSQGLGPETETQYF
>11|TRBV15|NA|TRBJ2-4|NA
TGTGCCACCAGCAGAGATAACATTCAGTACTTC
CATSRDNIQYF
>14|TRBV9|NA|TRBJ2-1|NA
TGTGCCAGCAGCGTAGAGGGGGGAAACAATGAGCAGTTCTTC
CASSVEGGNNEQFF
>14|TRBV5-4|NA|TRBJ2-7|TRBD2
TGTGCCAGCAGCTTCGGGACTACCGCCTACGAGCAGTACTTC
CASSFGTTAYEQYF
>13|TRBV5-1|NA|TRBJ2-5|NA
TGCGCCAGCAGCTGGACGTACCAAGAGACCCAGTACTTC
CASSWTYQETQYF
>14|TRBV2|NA|TRBJ1-6|NA
TGTGCCAGCAGCCCTCGTAGCGGGTATTCACCCCTCCACTTT
CASSPRSGYSPLHF
>14|TRBV7-2|NA|TRBJ1-5|TRBD1
TGTGCCAGCAGCTTTGAGGACAGGAATCAGCCCCAGCATTTT
CASSFEDRNQPQHF
>14|TRBV29-1|NA|TRBJ2-1|TRBD1
TGCAGCGTTGAAGATCGGGACAGCTACAATGAGCAGTTCTTC
CSVEDRDSYNEQFF
>12|TRBV19|NA|TRBJ2-7|TRBD1
TGTGCCAGTAGTGCGACAGGGTACGAGCAGTACTTC
CASSATGYEQYF
>16|TRBV4-2|NA|TRBJ2-5|NA
TGTGCCAGCAGCCACGAATGGGGCGGATCACAAGAGACCCAGTACTTC
CASSHEWGGSQETQYF
>17|TRBV4-1|NA|TRBJ1-6|TRBD1
TGCGCCAGCAGCCAAATCTTTTTACAGGGGGCGCTTTCACCCCTCCACTTT
CASSQIFLQGALSPLHF
>14|TRBV27|NA|TRBJ1-2|NA
TGTGCCAGCAGTTTGGGATCCAGTAACTATGGCTACACCTTC
CASSLGSSNYGYTF
>13|TRBV6-5|NA|TRBJ1-2|TRBD1
TGTGCCAGCAGTCCTGGACAGGGCGTTGGCTACACCTTC
CASSPGQGVGYTF
>13|TRBV27|NA|TRBJ2-5|TRBD2
TGTGCCACCGCGGGGGGCGGAGGGGAGACCCAGTACTTC
CATAGGGGETQYF
>14|TRBV19|NA|TRBJ2-3|NA
TGTGCCAGTAGTATGAGTAGTAACACAGATACGCAGTATTTT
CASSMSSNTDTQYF
>16|TRBV6-5|NA|TRBJ1-2|NA
TGTGCCAGCAGTTACTCTGTCACGGACGCGATCTATGGCTACACCTTC
CASSYSVTDAIYGYTF
>16|TRBV29-1|NA|TRBJ1-2|TRBD1
TGCAGCGTCCCCACCCCGACAGGGGTTGAGCCCTATGGCTACACCTTC
CSVPTPTGVEPYGYTF
>16|TRBV7-3|NA|TRBJ2-2|NA
TGTGCCAGCAGCCCAACAATAAAGGGTAACACCGGGGAGCTGTTTTTT
CASSPTIKGNTGELFF
>13|TRBV5-6|NA|TRBJ2-7|NA
TGTGCCAGCAGCTTGATCAGGGCCTACGAGCAGTACTTC
CASSLIRAYEQYF
>13|TRBV12-5|NA|TRBJ1-2|NA
TGTGCTAGTGGGGGACCCTTGTCCTATGGCTACACCTTC
CASGGPLSYGYTF
>13|TRBV19|NA|TRBJ1-6|NA
TGTGCCAGTAGTATAAACTATAATTCACCCCTCCACTTT
CASSINYNSPLHF
>16|TRBV19|once|TRBJ2-5|TRBD2
TGTGCCAGTAGCAACGCCCCAACTAGCGGCCAAGAGACCCAGTACTTC
CASSNAPTSGQETQYF
>19|TRBV4-2|NA|TRBJ2-1|NA
TGTGCCAGCAGCCAAGATTACAGGGAAGGCCTGGGACTGGCTAATGAGCAGTTCTTC
CASSQDYREGLGLANEQFF
>14|TRBV6-5|NA|TRBJ2-1|TRBD2
TGTGCCAGCACGCTAGCGGGAGGAGGCAATGAGCAGTTCTTC
CASTLAGGGNEQFF
>14|TRBV7-9|NA|TRBJ2-7|TRBD2
TGTGCCAGCAGCTGGCTAGCGGGAGAGACCGAGCAGTACTTC
CASSWLAGETEQYF
>13|TRBV11-2|NA|TRBJ2-7|NA
TGTGCCAGCAGCTTAGGTGATGGTTACGAGCAGTACTTC
CASSLGDGYEQYF
>14|TRBV7-2|NA|TRBJ2-2|NA
TGTGCCTCTTTGCCGGGAGTGGTCACCGGGGAGCTGTTTTTT
CASLPGVVTGELFF
>16|TRBV4-1|NA|TRBJ1-3|NA
TGCGCCAGCAGCCAAGATACAGGTTCGCCGGGAAACACCATATATTTT
CASSQDTGSPGNTIYF
>16|TRBV7-9|few|TRBJ1-3|NA
TGTGCCAGCAGCTTAGAGGCAGGGCGAGGTGGAAACACCATATATTTT
CASSLEAGRGGNTIYF
>17|TRBV11-2|NA|TRBJ2-3|NA
TGTGCCAGCAGCCAAGCGGCGGGGCCCAAATCCTCAGATACGCAGTATTTT
CASSQAAGPKSSDTQYF
>16|TRBV5-1|NA|TRBJ1-2|TRBD1
TGCGCCAGCAGCCCCTGGACAGGGTTCGTTGCCTATGGCTACACCTTC
CASSPWTGFVAYGYTF
>17|TRBV4-2|once|TRBJ1-6|TRBD1
TGTGCCAGCAGCATACGGACAGGTTCCGGGTTAGCCTCACCCCTCCACTTT
CASSIRTGSGLASPLHF
>15|TRBV11-2|once|TRBJ2-7|NA
TGTGCCAGCAGCTCCCGGGACTTCCTGACCTACGAGCAGTACTTC
CASSSRDFLTYEQYF
>13|TRBV6-5|NA|TRBJ2-7|NA
TGTGCCAGCAGTGCTTGGGGTTCCTACGAGCAGTACTTC
CASSAWGSYEQYF
>15|TRBV7-9|NA|TRBJ2-3|NA
TGTGCCAGCAACCCCCAGGACCGCCCCACAGATACGCAGTATTTT
CASNPQDRPTDTQYF
>13|TRBV2|NA|TRBJ2-7|NA
TGTGCCAGCTTGGACATCCGAGCTTACGAGCAGTACTTC
CASLDIRAYEQYF
>17|TRBV7-8|NA|TRBJ2-5|NA
TGTGCCAGCAGCTTAGTGTCAGATATAGGGGCCCAAGAGACCCAGTACTTC
CASSLVSDIGAQETQYF
>14|TRBV6-1|NA|TRBJ2-3|NA
TGTGCCAGCAGTTATGGCCTTGTAGCAGATACGCAGTATTTT
CASSYGLVADTQYF
>14|TRBV11-2|NA|TRBJ2-3|NA
TGTGCCAGCAGCTCGAGCGGGAGCACAGATACGCAGTATTTT
CASSSSGSTDTQYF
>16|TRBV30|NA|TRBJ2-5|NA
TGTGCCTGGGGTCCTCTGAGCGGGACAAATCAAGAGACCCAGTACTTC
CAWGPLSGTNQETQYF
>14|TRBV6-4|NA|TRBJ2-7|TRBD1
TGTGCCAGCAGTGAAGGGACAGGGGGCGGCGAGCAGTACTTC
CASSEGTGGGEQYF